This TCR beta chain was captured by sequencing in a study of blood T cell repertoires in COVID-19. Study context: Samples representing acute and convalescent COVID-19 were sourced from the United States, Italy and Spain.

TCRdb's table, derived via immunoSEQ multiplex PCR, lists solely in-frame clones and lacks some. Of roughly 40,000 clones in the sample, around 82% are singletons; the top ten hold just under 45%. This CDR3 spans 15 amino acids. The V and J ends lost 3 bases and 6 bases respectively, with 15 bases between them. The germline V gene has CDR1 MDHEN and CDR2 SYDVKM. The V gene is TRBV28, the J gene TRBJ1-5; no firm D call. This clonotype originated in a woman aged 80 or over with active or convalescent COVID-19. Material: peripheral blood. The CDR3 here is CASSLIRAGGQPQHF. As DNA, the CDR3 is TGTGCCAGCAGTTTGATTCGTGCGGGAGGTCAGCCCCAGCATTTT.